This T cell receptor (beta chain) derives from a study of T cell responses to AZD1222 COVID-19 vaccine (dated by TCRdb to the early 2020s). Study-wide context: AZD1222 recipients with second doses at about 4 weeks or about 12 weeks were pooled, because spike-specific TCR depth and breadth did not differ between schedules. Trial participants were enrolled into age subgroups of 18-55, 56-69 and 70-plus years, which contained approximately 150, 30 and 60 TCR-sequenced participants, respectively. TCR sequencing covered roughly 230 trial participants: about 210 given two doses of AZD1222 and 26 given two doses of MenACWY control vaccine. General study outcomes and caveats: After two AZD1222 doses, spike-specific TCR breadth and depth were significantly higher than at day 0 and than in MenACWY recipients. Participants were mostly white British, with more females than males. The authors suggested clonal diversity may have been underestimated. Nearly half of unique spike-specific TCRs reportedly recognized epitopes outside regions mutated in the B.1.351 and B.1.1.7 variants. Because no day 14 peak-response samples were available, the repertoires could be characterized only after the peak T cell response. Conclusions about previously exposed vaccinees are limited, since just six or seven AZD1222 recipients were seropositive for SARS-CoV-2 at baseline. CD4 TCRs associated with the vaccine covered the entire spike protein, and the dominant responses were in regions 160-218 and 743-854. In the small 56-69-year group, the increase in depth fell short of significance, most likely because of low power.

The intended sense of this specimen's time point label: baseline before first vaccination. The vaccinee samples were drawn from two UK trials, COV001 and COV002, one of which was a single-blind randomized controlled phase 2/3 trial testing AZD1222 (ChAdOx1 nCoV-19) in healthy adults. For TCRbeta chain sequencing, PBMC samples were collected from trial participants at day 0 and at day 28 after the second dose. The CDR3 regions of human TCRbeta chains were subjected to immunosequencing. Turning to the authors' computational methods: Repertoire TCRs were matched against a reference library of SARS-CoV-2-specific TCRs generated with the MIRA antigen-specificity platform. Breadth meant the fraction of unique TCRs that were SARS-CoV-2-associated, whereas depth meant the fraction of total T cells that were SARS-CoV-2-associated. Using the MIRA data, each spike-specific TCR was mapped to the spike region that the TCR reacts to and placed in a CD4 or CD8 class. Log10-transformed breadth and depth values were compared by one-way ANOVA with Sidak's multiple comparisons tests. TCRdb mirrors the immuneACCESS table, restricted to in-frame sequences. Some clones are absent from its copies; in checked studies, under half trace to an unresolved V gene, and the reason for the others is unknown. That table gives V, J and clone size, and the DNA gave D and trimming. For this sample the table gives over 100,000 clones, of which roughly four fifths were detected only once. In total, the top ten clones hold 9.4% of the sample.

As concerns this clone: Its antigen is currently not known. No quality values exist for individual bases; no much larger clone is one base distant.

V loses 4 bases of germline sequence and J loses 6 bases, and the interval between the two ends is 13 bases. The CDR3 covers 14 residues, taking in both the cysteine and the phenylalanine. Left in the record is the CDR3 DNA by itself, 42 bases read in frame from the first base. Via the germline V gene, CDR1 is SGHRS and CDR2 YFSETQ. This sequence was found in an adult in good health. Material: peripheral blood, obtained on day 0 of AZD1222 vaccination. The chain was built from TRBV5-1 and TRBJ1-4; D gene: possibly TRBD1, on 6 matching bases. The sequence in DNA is TGCGCCAGCAGCATCCGGGACAATGATGAAAAACTGTTTTTT. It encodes CASSIRDNDEKLFF.